Below are 11 T cell receptor beta chains sequenced from a single sample in a study of cytotoxic CD8 clonotypes in ibrutinib-treated CLL (dated by TCRdb to the early 2020s). Sample time point, as interpreted from the label and publication: 20 to 30 months on ibrutinib. Library construction relied on the immunoSEQ multiplex PCR assay. TCRdb holds this immuneACCESS table with in-frame rearrangements only. Some clones are missing; in checked studies, unresolved V genes explain under half, and the rest has no known cause. The sample profile shows 140,000 to 150,000 clones; about 70% of them were found once. The ten largest account for around 4.9% of the sample. Sequences were derived from PBMCs, sampled after 24 months of ibrutinib treatment. These receptors all stem from a human donor with chronic lymphocytic leukemia.

The rearrangement uses TRBV6-4 and TRBJ2-7; maybe TRBD2 (5 bases). V lost 8 bases, J lost 5 bases, and 19 bases lay in between. The CDR3 loop spans 14 amino acids. From germline, CDR1 is MRHNA and CDR2 SNTAGT. The CDR3 DNA follows: TGTGCCAGCGAGTTTGCGGACTCATCCCACGAGCAGTACTTC. This translates into CASEFADSSHEQYF.

This clone was seen only once. V is TRBV14 and J is TRBJ1-2; D might be TRBD1 (5 bases). Germline V gene data show CDR1 as SGHDN and CDR2 as FVKESK. The CDR3 runs 15 residues. V was trimmed by 2 bases and J by 3 bases, leaving 13 bases between them. CDR3 region: CASSQFSGTDYGYTF. CDR3 bases: TGTGCCAGCAGCCAATTTTCCGGGACGGACTATGGCTACACCTTC.

V and J are TRBV7-2 and TRBJ1-5; possible D gene TRBD1, 6 bases. The V end was cut by 5 bases, the J end by 0 bases, with 17 bases between. The V gene's germline CDR1 is SGHTA and CDR2 FQGNSA. CDR3 length: 17 amino acids. CDR3 DNA: TGTGCCAGCAGCCGAGGGTGGGGGCGAGGTAGCAATCAGCCCCAGCATTTT. Encoded protein: CASSRGWGRGSNQPQHF.

CDR3 bases: TGTGCCAGCCGGAGGGTAGGGTTGAGCACTGAAGCTTTCTTT. Its translation: CASRRVGLSTEAFF. This chain connects TRBV28 to TRBJ1-1; D is unclear. With 8 bases removed from V and 4 bases from J, the gap between germline ends came to 17 bases. CDR1 is MDHEN, CDR2 SYDVKM, per germline. The CDR3 contains 14 residues.

The V and J genes are TRBV18 and TRBJ2-7; D not certain. Germline V lookup: CDR1 KGHSH, CDR2 LQKENI. The CDR3 consists of 14 residues. The germline V and J ends were trimmed by 3 bases and 3 bases, with 12 bases remaining between them. The CDR3 spells CASSPPDGGYEQYF. The CDR3 DNA is TGTGCCAGCTCACCGCCCGACGGCGGCTACGAGCAGTACTTC.

The chain couples TRBV11-2 to TRBJ2-7, with D unresolved. Deletions cut 1 base from V and 3 bases from J, with 10 bases between. Per the germline V gene, CDR1 is SGHAT and CDR2 is FQNNGV. This CDR3 spans 14 amino acids. The CDR3 region is CASSLGGGVYEQYF. The CDR3 DNA sequence: TGTGCCAGCAGCTTAGGCGGTGGGGTCTACGAGCAGTACTTC.

Regarding this clone: Its ends do not fully match the called genes, so a read error is possible. V and J are TRBV13 and TRBJ2-2, with D maybe TRBD1 (5 bases). Germline V lookup: CDR1 PRHDT, CDR2 FYEKMQ (reference sequence). This CDR3 region has 14 residues. CDR3 sequence reads: CASSVGAATGELFF. The CDR3 DNA follows: TGTGCCAGCAGCGTAGGGGCGGCCACCGGGGAGCTGTTTTTT. Supplemented by reference TRBV13 and TRBJ2-2, the full variable domain reads AAGVIQSPRHLIKEKRETATLKCYPIPRHDTVYWYQQGPGQDPQFLISFYEKMQSDKGSIPDRFSAQQFSDYHSELNMSSLELGDSALYFCASSVGAATGELFFGEGSRLTVL.

As to this clone: Given a much more abundant clone one base away, this may be a read error. The V and J genes are TRBV9 and TRBJ2-2; D call uncertain. The CDR3 covers 13 residues. Per germline, CDR1 SGDLS and CDR2 YYNGEE. V was shortened by 4 bases and J by 5 bases, with 9 bases between the two germline ends. The CDR3 DNA reads as TGTGCCAGCAGCCCCCGGAGTACCGGGGAGCTGTTTTTT. Residues: CASSPRSTGELFF.

The genes are TRBV6-1 and TRBJ2-3; maybe TRBD1 (5 bases). CDR1 is MNHNS, CDR2 SASEGT, per germline. Trimming removed 10 bases from V and 2 bases from J, with 16 bases in between. The CDR3 is 14 amino acids. This CDR3 is CATRVGLTTDTQYF. As DNA, the CDR3 is TGTGCCACCAGGGTGGGGCTGACCACAGATACGCAGTATTTT.

The genes are TRBV28 and TRBJ1-2; D gene ambiguous. The CDR3 is made up of 13 amino acids. From germline, CDR1 is MDHEN and CDR2 SYDVKM. The V gene lost 5 bases and the J gene lost 10 bases, with 17 bases spanning the gap. The CDR3 nucleotides read TGTGCCAGCAGTCCCCCTGGGCGCGGGATCTACACCTTC. Protein: CASSPPGRGIYTF.

This clone is a singleton in its sample. The chain employs TRBV15 and TRBJ2-7; 7 bases agree with TRBD1. This CDR3 comprises 13 residues. V shed 11 bases and J 0 bases; nucleotides not matched to a gene: 7. Looked up from germline, CDR1 is LNHNV and CDR2 is YYDKDF (reference sequence). The CDR3 DNA is TGTGCCTCAAGGACAGGTAGCTCCTACGAGCAGTACTTC. Translation gives CASRTGSSYEQYF. The full variable domain, rest sourced from reference TRBV15 and TRBJ2-7, is DAMVIQNPRYQVTQFGKPVTLSCSQTLNHNVMYWYQQKSSQAPKLLFHYYDKDFNNEADTPDNFQSRRPNTSFCFLDIRSPGLGDTAMYLCASRTGSSYEQYFGPGTRLTVT.